The 25 T cell receptor beta chains below were found in one sample sequenced in a study of blood T cell repertoires in COVID-19. TCRdb's table, derived via immunoSEQ multiplex PCR, lists solely in-frame clones and lacks some. The table lists 250,000 to 300,000 clones, approximately 87% of them singletons, with approximately 12% in the top ten. Sequencing used peripheral blood. The receptors come from a woman aged 25 to 39 with COVID-19, enrolled during active disease.

The chain carries TRBV6-5 and TRBJ1-2; 7 bases agree with TRBD1. The CDR3 runs to 14 residues. V was pared by 6 bases and J by 6 bases, with 10 bases of the junction left unmatched. Germline V gene sequence: CDR1 MNHEY, CDR2 SVGAGI. The CDR3 here is CASSFRGDQNGYTF. The CDR3 nucleotides read TGTGCCAGCAGCTTCAGGGGGGATCAGAATGGCTACACCTTC.

A note on this clone: The sample holds other DNA sequences that translate to the same CDR3. The gene calls are TRBV12-3 or TRBV12-4 and TRBJ2-7; 7 bases are shared with TRBD1. The CDR3 is 13 residues long. Trimming took 5 bases from V and 1 from J; bases not matched to a gene: 2. CDR3 sequence reads: CASSRDSSYEQYF. The CDR3, as DNA: TGTGCCAGCAGTAGGGACAGTTCCTACGAGCAGTACTTC.

The chain recombines TRBV11-2 with TRBJ2-1; a weak D match, TRBD1 (5 bases). CDR1 and CDR2 from the germline V gene are SGHAT and FQNNGV. The CDR3 runs to 15 residues. V lost 5 bases to trimming and J lost 4 bases, with 15 bases between them. CDR3 DNA: TGTGCCAGCAGCCCCCCCGCGGCAGGGTACAATGAGCAGTTCTTC. Its protein product is CASSPPAAGYNEQFF.

This clone was found once. This sequence joins TRBV7-9 and TRBJ2-7; the match to TRBD1 covers 9 bases. This CDR3 region has 16 residues. Unmatched junction bases numbered 9, after V lost 5 bases and J lost 1 base. CDR1 and CDR2 (germline): SEHNR, FQNEAQ (reference sequence). The CDR3 sequence: CASSPTSGTGSYEQYF. The CDR3 DNA reads as TGTGCCAGCAGCCCTACCTCCGGGACAGGGTCCTACGAGCAGTACTTC.

The gene calls are TRBV11-2 and TRBJ2-1, with 7 bases aligning to TRBD1. The CDR3 length is 12 residues. V lost 6 bases and J lost 9; bases outside the gene matches: 5. The germline gives CDR1 SGHAT, CDR2 FQNNGV. The CDR3 loop is CASSPRQGEQFF. The CDR3 DNA reads TGTGCCAGCAGTCCGAGACAGGGTGAGCAGTTCTTC.

The J gene is TRBJ2-1, the V gene TRBV24-1, with D possibly matching TRBD2 (5 bases). The V end was cut by 0 bases, the J end by 4 bases, with 9 bases between. Germline V gene data show CDR1 as KGHDR and CDR2 as SFDVKD. The CDR3 has 15 amino acids. The CDR3 region has the DNA TGTGCCACCAGTGATTTGGGACTTTCTTACAATGAGCAGTTCTTC. It translates to CATSDLGLSYNEQFF.

The genes are TRBV18 and TRBJ2-7, with TRBD2 as a possible D gene (5 bases). V lost 4 bases to trimming and J lost 7 bases, with 17 bases between them. This CDR3 region has 14 residues. Germline V lookup: CDR1 KGHSH, CDR2 LQKENI. CDR3: CASSHGMKGGEQYF. Here the CDR3 DNA reads TGTGCCAGCTCACACGGGATGAAGGGTGGAGAGCAGTACTTC.

V and J are TRBV30 and TRBJ2-1, with D perhaps matching TRBD2 (6 bases). This CDR3 comprises 15 residues. The germline V gene encodes CDR1 GTSNPN and CDR2 SVGIG (reference sequence). V lost 0 bases, J lost 8 bases, and 17 bases lay in between. CDR3: CAWSVLGGSGDEQFF. CDR3 coding DNA: TGTGCCTGGAGTGTACTTGGAGGGTCTGGGGATGAGCAGTTCTTC.

The rearrangement links TRBV6-5 to TRBJ2-3, with TRBD2 matching 7 bases. The germline gives CDR1 MNHEY, CDR2 SVGAGI. V lost 6 bases to trimming and J lost 4 bases; unmatched junction nucleotides: 4. CDR3 length equals 13 residues. CDR3 DNA sequence: TGTGCCAGCAGAGGACTAGTAGCAGATACGCAGTATTTT. This translates into CASRGLVADTQYF.

This chain uses TRBV2 with TRBJ2-7; 7 bases align to TRBD2. From germline, CDR1 is SNHLY and CDR2 FYNNEI. The length of the CDR3 is 13 residues. The ends lost 8 bases at V and 5 bases at J; junction bases unmatched: 9. The CDR3 DNA follows: TGTGCCAGCGGACTAGTACCTTCCCACGAGCAGTACTTC. It specifies CASGLVPSHEQYF.

The chain couples TRBV10-2 to TRBJ1-1; TRBD1 matches 12 bases. There are 15 residues in the CDR3. Germline CDR1 reads WSHSY; CDR2 reads SAAADI. After removal of 5 bases from V and 6 bases from J, the junction contained 7 bases not matched to a gene. In DNA, the CDR3 is TGCGCCAGCAGTAAGGGACAGGGGGCGCCTCCTGAAGCTTTCTTT. Its protein product is CASSKGQGAPPEAFF.

This chain connects TRBV28 to TRBJ1-2, with 7 bases aligning to TRBD1. Trimming cost V 5 bases and J 2 bases; bases outside gene matches: 14. Germline V lookup: CDR1 MDHEN, CDR2 SYDVKM. This CDR3 has 17 residues. The CDR3 sequence: CASSLTLDRVGNYGYTF. The CDR3 bases are TGTGCCAGCAGTCTTACCCTCGACAGGGTAGGGAACTATGGCTACACCTTC.

The J gene is TRBJ2-7, the V gene TRBV6-1, with D hard to call. V lost 1 base and J lost 1, with 8 bases in between. Germline V CDR1 and CDR2: MNHNS, SASEGT. The CDR3 extends over 14 amino acids. The CDR3 DNA reads as TGTGCCAGCAGTGAAGGCCACCAGTCCTACGAGCAGTACTTC. Protein: CASSEGHQSYEQYF.

The chain recombines TRBV5-8 with TRBJ2-3, with TRBD1 as a possible D gene (6 bases). The CDR3 totals 16 residues. Between the trimmed V and J ends, which lost 2 bases and 8 bases, there was a span of 21 bases. Germline CDR1 reads SGHTS; CDR2 reads YDEGEE. The CDR3, as DNA: TGTGCCAGCAGCTTTACAGGGCCTCGCGGGCTTCGTACGCAGTATTTT. Translation gives CASSFTGPRGLRTQYF.

CDR3 coding DNA: TGTGCCAGCAGTTTATCTCTAGGGGGGGTTACTGAAGCTTTCTTT. Translated, it gives CASSLSLGGVTEAFF. The genes are TRBV27 and TRBJ1-1; D might be TRBD1 (6 bases). Trimming took off 0 bases at V and 5 bases at J, with 13 bases between the two ends. The CDR3 covers 15 residues. Germline CDR1 reads MNHEY; CDR2 reads SMNVEV (reference sequence).

The V call is TRBV28, the J call TRBJ2-6; D is possibly TRBD1 (5 bases). Germline V gene lookup returns CDR1 MDHEN and CDR2 SYDVKM. V lost 5 bases to trimming and J lost 0 bases, with 8 bases between them. The CDR3 covers 15 residues. The DNA for the CDR3 is TGTGCCAGCAGTCAAGGGGACTCTGGGGCCAACGTCCTGACTTTC. Translating it yields CASSQGDSGANVLTF.

The chain recombines TRBV11-2 with TRBJ2-4; 8 bases agree with TRBD1. The length of the CDR3 is 14 residues. The V and J ends lost 5 bases and 1 base, in that order; junction bases with no gene match: 1. The germline CDR1 and CDR2 sequences are SGHAT and FQNNGV. As DNA, the CDR3 is TGTGCCAGCAGCAGACAGGGGGCCAAAAACATTCAGTACTTC. Encoded protein: CASSRQGAKNIQYF. Combining the CDR3 with reference TRBV11-2 and TRBJ2-4 gives the whole variable domain EAGVAQSPRYKIIEKRQSVAFWCNPISGHATLYWYQQILGQGPKLLIQFQNNGVVDDSQLPKDRFSAERLKGVDSTLKIQPAKLEDSAVYLCASSRQGAKNIQYFGAGTRLSVL.

CDR3 loop: CASSLYQGEAFF. The CDR3 DNA is TGCGCCAGCAGCTTGTACCAGGGTGAAGCTTTCTTT. The rearrangement links TRBV5-1 to TRBJ1-1; a weak D match, TRBD1 (5 bases). V dropped 1 base and J dropped 7 bases, with 8 bases sitting between them. The germline V gene encodes CDR1 SGHRS and CDR2 YFSETQ. There are 12 residues in the CDR3.

V is TRBV24-1 and J is TRBJ2-7, with 7 nucleotides matching TRBD1. The CDR3 loop spans 15 amino acids. Trimming took 2 bases from V and 3 from J; bases not matched to a gene: 6. CDR1 KGHDR and CDR2 SFDVKD come from the germline V gene. DNA for the CDR3: TGTGCCACCAGTGATTCCGGACAGGACAACTACGAGCAGTACTTC. It encodes CATSDSGQDNYEQYF.

The CDR3 coding sequence is TGTGCCAGCAGCAATTCCGGCGCTGGAGCTGGAAACACCATATATTTT. Encoded protein: CASSNSGAGAGNTIYF. The J gene is TRBJ1-3, the V gene TRBV3-1 (or the pseudogene TRBV3-2); D remains unclear. Germline V gives CDR1 LGHDT, CDR2 YNNKEL (reference sequence). CDR3 length: 16 residues. Trimming took off 5 bases at V and 2 bases at J, with 16 bases between the two ends.

The chain employs TRBV30 and TRBJ2-4; D is possibly TRBD1 (6 bases). The CDR3 spans 14 residues. Germline V CDR1 and CDR2: GTSNPN, SVGIG (reference sequence). V was cut by 0 bases and J by 4 bases, with 10 bases left in between. DNA of the CDR3: TGTGCCTGGAGTGTGGGTAGGGGGAAAAACATTCAGTACTTC. This gives the protein CAWSVGRGKNIQYF.

CDR3 amino acids: CASSLTRSLNTEAFF. The CDR3 DNA reads TGCGCCAGCAGCCTAACGCGGTCCTTGAACACTGAAGCTTTCTTT. The V and J genes are TRBV4-1 and TRBJ1-1; no reliable D call. The CDR3 consists of 15 residues. Between the trimmed V and J ends, which lost 4 bases and 0 bases, there was a span of 12 bases. The germline V gene encodes CDR1 MGHRA and CDR2 YSYEKL.

V gene TRBV27 combines with J gene TRBJ1-2, with 12 bases that match TRBD1. Germline V CDR1 and CDR2: MNHEY, SMNVEV (reference sequence). The CDR3 spans 15 residues. V trimming: 10 bases; J trimming: 7 bases; junction bases outside the gene matches: 13. CDR3 loop: CATSRTGTGGGGYTF. CDR3 bases: TGTGCCACCTCAAGAACCGGGACAGGGGGCGGTGGCTACACCTTC.

This chain connects TRBV7-9 to TRBJ2-1, with D possibly TRBD1 on 5 matching bases. Per germline, CDR1 SEHNR and CDR2 FQNEAQ (reference sequence). The CDR3 covers 14 residues. The V end lost 5 bases, the J end lost 9 bases, and 17 bases lay between the germline ends. The CDR3 is CASSPVSKGAEQFF. The CDR3, as DNA: TGTGCCAGCAGCCCCGTCTCGAAAGGGGCTGAGCAGTTCTTC.

The chain combines TRBV4-1 with TRBJ2-1, with a weak D call TRBD2 (5 bases). The V and J ends lost 4 bases and 8 bases respectively, with 12 bases between them. CDR3 length: 13 residues. The germline gives CDR1 MGHRA, CDR2 YSYEKL. CDR3 region: CASSLVPDYEQFF. The CDR3, as DNA: TGCGCCAGCAGCCTGGTTCCGGACTATGAGCAGTTCTTC.